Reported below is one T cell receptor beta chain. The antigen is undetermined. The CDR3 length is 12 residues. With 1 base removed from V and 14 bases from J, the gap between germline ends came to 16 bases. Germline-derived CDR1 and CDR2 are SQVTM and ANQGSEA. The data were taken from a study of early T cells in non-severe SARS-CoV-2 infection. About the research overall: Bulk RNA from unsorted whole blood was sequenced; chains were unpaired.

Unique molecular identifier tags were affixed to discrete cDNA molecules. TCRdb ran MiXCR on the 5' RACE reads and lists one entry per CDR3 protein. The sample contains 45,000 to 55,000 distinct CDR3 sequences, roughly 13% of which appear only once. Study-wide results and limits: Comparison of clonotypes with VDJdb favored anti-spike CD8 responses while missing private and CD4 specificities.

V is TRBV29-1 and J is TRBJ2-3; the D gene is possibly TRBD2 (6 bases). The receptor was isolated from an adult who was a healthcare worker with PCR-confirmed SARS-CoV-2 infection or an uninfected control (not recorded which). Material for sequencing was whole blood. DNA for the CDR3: TGCAGCGTTGAAGTTGACGGAGGGGCGACGTATTTT. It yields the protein CSVEVDGGATYF.